The 10 T cell receptor beta chains in this list originate from one sample, sequenced in a study of cytomegalovirus exposure and HLA in healthy donors. Primers for the PCR totalled 60 Vbeta and 13 Jbeta. Libraries were prepared by immunoSEQ multiplex PCR; TCRdb keeps only in-frame clonotypes and omits some of them. Among approximately 100,000 clones listed, around 82% were seen once. Source material: PBMCs. The origin of the receptors is a man between 18 and 29 years old in good health and CMV-seronegative.

This clone was counted once. This chain links TRBV27 with TRBJ1-1; D ambiguous. Germline values: CDR1 MNHEY, CDR2 SMNVEV (reference sequence). The CDR3 loop spans 13 amino acids. V was cut by 2 bases and J by 5 bases, with 9 bases left in between. CDR3 in DNA: TGTGCCAGCAGTTTACCGGGGAGGACTGAAGCTTTCTTT. As protein: CASSLPGRTEAFF.

This chain joins TRBV20-1 and TRBJ2-1; D gene unclear. Trimming removed 5 bases from V and 4 bases from J, with 6 bases in between. The CDR3 is 11 residues long. Looked up from germline, CDR1 is DFQATT and CDR2 is SNEGSKA (reference sequence). The CDR3 coding sequence is TGCAGTGCTCCTTCGTACAATGAGCAGTTCTTC. Amino acid sequence: CSAPSYNEQFF.

This clone showed up just once. V gene TRBV7-6 combines with J gene TRBJ2-7, with a possible D match to TRBD1 (6 bases). The CDR3 contains 15 residues. The V end was cut by 5 bases, the J end by 1 base, with 15 bases between. Per germline, CDR1 SGHVS and CDR2 FNYEAQ. The CDR3 bases are TGTGCCAGCAGCCCAGGGGCCGACCCTTCCTACGAGCAGTACTTC. It codes for CASSPGADPSYEQYF.

Only one count was recorded for this clone. The rearrangement joins TRBV18 to TRBJ1-4, with TRBD1 matching 8 bases. Germline V gene data show CDR1 as KGHSH and CDR2 as LQKENI. The CDR3 has 15 residues. V was clipped by 6 bases and J by 7 bases; unmatched bases: 10. CDR3 residues: CASSPGTGRSEKLFF. Here the CDR3 DNA reads TGTGCCAGCTCTCCCGGGACAGGTCGAAGTGAAAAACTGTTTTTT.

The genes are TRBV2 and TRBJ1-1, with TRBD1 as a possible D gene (5 bases). The CDR3 sequence is 17 residues long. Germline loops: CDR1 SNHLY, CDR2 FYNNEI. The V end was cut by 2 bases, the J end by 0 bases, with 16 bases between. The CDR3: CASSELTSGRMNTEAFF. The CDR3 bases are TGTGCCAGCAGTGAATTAACCTCAGGGCGGATGAACACTGAAGCTTTCTTT.

The rearrangement links TRBV29-1 to TRBJ1-1; D remains unclear. CDR3 length equals 14 residues. Trimming cost V 4 bases and J 2 bases, with 14 bases left between them. Per germline, CDR1 SQVTM and CDR2 ANQGSEA. The chain's CDR3 is CSVVGPAGNTEAFF. CDR3 nucleotides: TGCAGCGTTGTTGGGCCAGCCGGAAACACTGAAGCTTTCTTT.

DNA for the CDR3: TGTGCCAGCAGTTTAGAACCGAGCTCCTACAATGAGCAGTTCTTC. As protein: CASSLEPSSYNEQFF. The V call is TRBV6-5, the J call TRBJ2-1, with D unresolved. CDR1 and CDR2 (germline): MNHEY, SVGAGI. Trimming shortened V by 4 bases and J by 0 bases, and 10 bases separated the two germline ends. The CDR3 is 15 residues long.

The chain is built from TRBV9 and TRBJ2-7, with D tentatively TRBD1 (5 bases). CDR1 and CDR2 from the germline V gene are SGDLS and YYNGEE. V lost 3 bases and J lost 2, with 15 bases in between. The CDR3 runs to 15 residues. CDR3 bases: TGTGCCAGCAGCGCAGCCACCCAGGGCCCCTACGAGCAGTACTTC. The encoded protein is CASSAATQGPYEQYF. Using reference TRBV9 and TRBJ2-7 for the parts outside the CDR3, the full variable domain is DSGVTQTPKHLITATGQRVTLRCSPRSGDLSVYWYQQSLDQGLQFLIQYYNGEERAKGNILERFSAQQFPDLHSELNLSSLELGDSALYFCASSAATQGPYEQYFGPGTRLTVT.

The chain carries TRBV2 and TRBJ1-5, with 9 bases fitting TRBD1. Germline V gene data show CDR1 as SNHLY and CDR2 as FYNNEI. Trimming removed 5 bases from V and 3 bases from J; junction bases left unmatched: 5. This CDR3 has 15 amino acids. The CDR3 region is CASSWTGANNQPQHF. CDR3 DNA: TGTGCCAGCAGTTGGACAGGGGCTAACAATCAGCCCCAGCATTTT.

About this clone itself: Other DNA sequences of this sample code for an identical CDR3. The chain joins TRBV2 to TRBJ1-5; D gene unclear. In germline, CDR1 is SNHLY, CDR2 FYNNEI. V was pared by 2 bases and J by 2 bases, with 7 bases between. The CDR3 runs 14 residues. The CDR3 region is CASSERVGNQPQHF. DNA of the CDR3: TGTGCCAGCAGTGAACGGGTCGGCAATCAGCCCCAGCATTTT.